This T cell receptor beta chain was sequenced during a study of cytomegalovirus exposure and HLA in healthy donors. Study details: Unique TCR beta sequences numbering some 120 million came from about 179 million T cells in an earlier analysis.

General observations from the study: According to a later analysis, donors in an Asian-associated ancestry cluster reportedly had fewer N-insertions than the approximately 670-donor mean. Sequence variants that were highly shared formed a cluster that was likely a sequencing artifact. Analysis was carried out at a later point, and it linked a missense DCLRE1C variant to TCR beta V- and J-gene trimming.

This clone was found a few times. Its antigen is not known. The PCR was carried out with 60 Vbeta primers and 13 Jbeta primers. This table comes from immunoSEQ multiplex PCR, and its TCRdb copy is limited to in-frame clones, with some not included. Of about 130,000 clones listed, around 82% are singletons. The germline gives CDR1 LGHNA, CDR2 YSLEER. This CDR3 spans 15 amino acids. V was pared by 1 base and J by 4 bases, with 2 bases of the junction left unmatched. This clonotype originated in a middle-aged woman in good health and CMV-seropositive. Sequencing input: PBMCs. V gene TRBV4-3 combines with J gene TRBJ1-1; TRBD1 agrees at 11 bases. CDR3 sequence reads: CASSQGGQGATEAFF. CDR3 bases: TGCGCCAGCAGCCAAGGCGGACAGGGGGCCACTGAAGCTTTCTTT.